Listed below are T cell receptor beta chains from one sample, sequenced in a study of cytotoxic CD8 clonotypes in ibrutinib-treated CLL. Clones were sequenced by immunoSEQ multiplex PCR, and TCRdb holds only the in-frame ones, with some missing. Of 150,000 or so clones in the sample, 84% were seen once. Specimen: PBMCs, collected after 24 months of ibrutinib treatment. These receptors all stem from a human donor with chronic lymphocytic leukemia. Both conserved end residues are part of each CDR3. The order of the fields is D gene, J gene, V gene, CDR3 protein. D genes are given only for firm matches.

-,TRBJ2-7,TRBV7-9,CASAVGDEQYF
TRBD1,TRBJ1-4,TRBV5-1,CASSLPTGGLEKLFF
TRBD1,TRBJ1-2,TRBV6-5,CASRPRQGALGYTF
-,TRBJ1-6,TRBV5-8,CASSFLPYRANSPLHF
-,TRBJ1-6,TRBV5-1,CASSLPGTANSPLHF
TRBD2,TRBJ2-7,TRBV4-1,CASSPSLPSGEQYF
-,TRBJ1-2,TRBV5-6,CASRRTANYGYTF
TRBD1,TRBJ2-7,TRBV5-8,CASRRGQGGSYEQYF
-,TRBJ1-2,TRBV10-3,CAIGREGGYHYGYTF
-,TRBJ2-2,TRBV5-1,CASNGGNQANTGELFF
TRBD2,TRBJ2-4,TRBV6-1,CASSDASGGTPFQNIQYF
TRBD2,TRBJ2-3,TRBV5-6,CASSWTGLAGGTDTQYF
TRBD2,TRBJ2-7,TRBV29-1,CSVLTSGSYEQYF
-,TRBJ1-5,TRBV5-6,CASSPAGQPQHF
-,TRBJ1-2,TRBV5-1,CASRALDRFQGGYTF
-,TRBJ2-6,TRBV5-6,CASSLSGANVLTF
-,TRBJ1-1,TRBV25-1,CASSGSSRNTEAFF
-,TRBJ1-2,TRBV7-9,CASSLEWVDAYGYTF
-,TRBJ1-1,TRBV28,CASRTSMNTEAFF
TRBD1,TRBJ2-4,TRBV30,CAWSVSLGQGTSSKNIQYF
-,TRBJ2-2,TRBV11-2,CASSLDPSVGSGELFF
TRBD1,TRBJ2-7,TRBV11-1,CASSFTGGSYEQYF
-,TRBJ1-2,TRBV2,CASSESHGYTF
-,TRBJ2-3,TRBV11-2,CASSLDRGTQYF
-,TRBJ1-2,TRBV6-5,CASSLSLAYGYTF
-,TRBJ1-2,TRBV5-1,CASSFDGLNYGYTF
TRBD2,TRBJ2-3,TRBV5-6,CASSSPRGLAGRDTQYF
TRBD1,TRBJ2-7,TRBV7-2,CASSSPLGTGGLYEQYF
-,TRBJ2-1,TRBV20-1,CSARKGGEQFF
TRBD1,TRBJ1-5,TRBV6-5,CASKPTGSNQPQHF
-,TRBJ2-7,TRBV4-2,CASSQDSHWDVSYEQYF
-,TRBJ1-1,TRBV5-5,CASSPGQKEVMNTEAFF
TRBD2,TRBJ2-3,TRBV7-2,CASSFSGRTDTQYF
TRBD2,TRBJ2-7,TRBV4-2,CASSQASLAGGYEQYF
-,TRBJ1-1,TRBV5-5,CASSNQGSTEAFF
TRBD2,TRBJ2-3,TRBV4-2,CASSQDSSGGTDTQYF
-,TRBJ2-1,TRBV9,CASSVGGGRFHYNEQFF
-,TRBJ2-1,TRBV6-1,CASSELDPRHEQFF
TRBD1,TRBJ1-1,TRBV6-6,CASKDRADTEAFF
-,TRBJ1-1,TRBV9,CASSSSGLANTEAFF
TRBD2,TRBJ2-7,TRBV2,CASTPTSGISYEQYF